The rows below give T cell receptor beta chains drawn from one sample of a study of blood T cell repertoires in COVID-19. Sequencing was performed with immunoSEQ multiplex PCR; in TCRdb, only in-frame clones are kept and a portion is missing. The sample shows around 310,000 clones, approximately 89% of them seen only once. Sequenced material: PBMCs or T cells enriched from blood (not recorded which). The receptors shown here come from a woman in her thirties who had recovered from COVID-19. CDR3s include the opening cysteine and the closing phenylalanine or tryptophan. D genes are given only for firm matches. Expanded clones are given a class, and other clones once, few, many or no size at all.

TRBV27	-	-	TRBJ1-1	TGTGCCAGCCGAGAGGGGAACACTGAAGCTTTCTTT	CASREGNTEAFF
TRBV4-1	-	-	TRBJ2-7	TGCGCCAGCAGCCGAAGACAGGAGCCCTATTCCTACGAGCAGTACTTC	CASSRRQEPYSYEQYF
TRBV28	-	-	TRBJ1-4	TGTGCCAGCAGTTTACTGACAGCGGGAAATGAAAAACTGTTTTTT	CASSLLTAGNEKLFF
TRBV5-4	-	-	TRBJ2-7	TGTGCCAGCAGCGGAACAGGGGGGGTTGCCTACGAGCAGTACTTC	CASSGTGGVAYEQYF
TRBV4-3	few	-	TRBJ2-7	TGCGCCAGCAGCCAAGTATTCCACAAGTCCTACGAGCAGTACTTC	CASSQVFHKSYEQYF
TRBV25-1	-	-	TRBJ2-7	TGTGCCAGCAGTGACCTAACATCAGGGTCCGAGCAGTACTTC	CASSDLTSGSEQYF
TRBV27	once	-	TRBJ1-1	TGTGCCAGCAGATCCGGACAGTTGAACACTGAAGCTTTCTTT	CASRSGQLNTEAFF
TRBV5-1	-	TRBD1	TRBJ2-2	TGCGCCAGCAGCCCGAAGGCAGGGGGTTTCCTTGGGACCGGGGAGCTGTTTTTT	CASSPKAGGFLGTGELFF
TRBV5-4	-	-	TRBJ1-1	TGTGCCAGCAGCCAGACAGGATGGAACACTGAAGCTTTCTTT	CASSQTGWNTEAFF
TRBV30	-	-	TRBJ1-2	TGTGCCTGGGCCCACCGTCCCACGGATGGCTACACCTTC	CAWAHRPTDGYTF
TRBV6-5	-	-	TRBJ1-1	TGTGCCAGCAGTTACTCGGGCGCGGAAGCTTTCTTT	CASSYSGAEAFF
TRBV10-3	-	-	TRBJ2-5	TGTGCCATCAGTGAGTCAGCCGAGACCCAGTACTTC	CAISESAETQYF
TRBV18	-	TRBD1	TRBJ1-1	TGTGCCAGCTCACTCGCAGGGGGCACTGAAGCTTTCTTT	CASSLAGGTEAFF
TRBV6-1	few	-	TRBJ1-2	TGTGCCAGCAGTGAAGGATGGACAGCACCCTACTATGGCTACACCTTC	CASSEGWTAPYYGYTF
TRBV7-8	-	TRBD1	TRBJ2-7	TGTGCCAGCAGCTTATCCCGGGACAGGCCCTACGAGCAGTACTTC	CASSLSRDRPYEQYF
TRBV2	-	TRBD2	TRBJ2-4	TGTGCCAGCACCCGCCTAGCGGTTCTACGGAGTGACAAAAACATTCAGTACTTC	CASTRLAVLRSDKNIQYF
TRBV5-1	-	-	TRBJ2-7	TGCGCCAGCAGTCGTGGCAGTCCCTACGAGCAGTACTTC	CASSRGSPYEQYF